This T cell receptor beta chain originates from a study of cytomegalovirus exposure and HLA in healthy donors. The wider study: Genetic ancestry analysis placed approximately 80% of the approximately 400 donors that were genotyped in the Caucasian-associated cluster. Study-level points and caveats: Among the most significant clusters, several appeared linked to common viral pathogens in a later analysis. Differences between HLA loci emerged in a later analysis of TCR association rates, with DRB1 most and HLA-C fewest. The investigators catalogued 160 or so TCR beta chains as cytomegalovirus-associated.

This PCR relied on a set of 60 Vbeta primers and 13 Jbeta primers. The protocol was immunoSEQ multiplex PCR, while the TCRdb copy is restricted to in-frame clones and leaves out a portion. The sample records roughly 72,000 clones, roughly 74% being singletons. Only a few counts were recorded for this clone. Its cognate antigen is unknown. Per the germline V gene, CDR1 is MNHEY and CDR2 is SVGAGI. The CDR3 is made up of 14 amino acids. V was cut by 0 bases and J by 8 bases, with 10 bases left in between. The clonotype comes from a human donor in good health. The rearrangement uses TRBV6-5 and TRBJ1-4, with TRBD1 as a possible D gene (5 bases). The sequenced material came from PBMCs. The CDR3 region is CASSYSAQDEKLFF. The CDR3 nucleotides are TGTGCCAGCAGTTACTCTGCACAGGACGAAAAACTGTTTTTT.